This T cell receptor beta chain emerged from a study of blood T cell repertoires in COVID-19. Study as a whole: Whether acute or convalescent, the COVID-19 samples came from the United States, Italy and Spain. Nucleic acid was either cDNA or gDNA, and it came from T cells, B-cell-depleted T cells, or PBMCs.

In the authors' workflow: For nucleated cells, counts were estimated from reference gene primer amplification. TCRdb's copy holds only in-frame clones and misses some; the assay was immunoSEQ multiplex PCR. Clone size and V and J calls were adopted from that table, with D and trimming inferred from the DNA. The repertoire holds about 99,000 clones, with roughly 89% as singletons. The V segment lost 8 bases and the J segment 2 bases; nucleotides outside the gene matches: 6. Germline CDR1 and CDR2: SQVTM and ANQGSEA. The CDR3 contains 14 residues. Sequences were obtained from peripheral blood. The receptor's source is a man between 65 and 80 years old with active or convalescent COVID-19. V and J are TRBV29-1 and TRBJ2-5, with 12 nucleotides matching TRBD2. The CDR3 sequence: CSTDGLAGQETQYF. CDR3 bases: TGCAGCACAGATGGACTAGCGGGACAAGAGACCCAGTACTTC.